This section outlines one T cell receptor (beta chain) sequence together with its context. Its antigen is not identified. This specimen belongs to a study of cytomegalovirus exposure and HLA in healthy donors. Generated by immunoSEQ multiplex PCR, the TCRdb table keeps only in-frame clones and is missing some. The sample lists about 160,000 clones; 88% were seen once. V dropped 2 bases and J dropped 11; count of bases not matched to a gene: 5. The CDR3 has 14 residues. Germline V gene lookup returns CDR1 KGHSH and CDR2 LQKENI. Findings and caveats of the study: The study recorded 150 to 200 TCR beta chains that were cytomegalovirus-associated.

The sample consisted of PBMCs. The sequence came from a man aged 18 to 29 in good health and CMV-seronegative. This chain links TRBV18 with TRBJ1-6, with 8 bases matching TRBD1. The CDR3 DNA follows: TGTGCCAGCTCACCAGGGACAGGCCATCCACCCCTCCACTTT. Encoded protein: CASSPGTGHPPLHF.